The rows below give T cell receptor beta chains drawn from one sample of a study of T cells in Graves' hyperthyroidism and ophthalmopathy. TCRdb analysed the multiplex PCR reads with MiXCR anew, one entry per CDR3 protein. The sample includes more than 300,000 distinct CDR3 sequences, 15% to 20% of them seen just once. Specimen: blood. These receptor sequences come from a man younger than 35 with Graves' ophthalmopathy. CDR3s include the opening cysteine and the closing phenylalanine or tryptophan. The D gene is left open where the match is weak. Clone size is stated in some rows and not others, as once, few, many or a class when expanded.

clone_size cdr3_length j_call d_call v_call cdr3_aa cdr3_nt
many 16 TRBJ2-7 NA TRBV5-1 CASSSATGTISYEQYF TGCGCCAGCAGCTCGGCGACAGGGACTATCTCCTACGAGCAGTACTTC
few 15 TRBJ2-5 NA TRBV4-1 CASSQVTGSGETQYF TGTGCCAGCAGCCAAGTGACGGGGTCGGGGGAGACCCAGTACTTC
NA 15 TRBJ2-2 TRBD1 TRBV9 CASSEGQANTGELFF TGTGCCAGCAGCGAAGGACAGGCGAACACCGGGGAGCTGTTTTTT
NA 16 TRBJ2-2 TRBD2 TRBV6-1 CASSITSGGDTGELFF TGTGCCAGCAGTATCACTAGCGGGGGCGACACCGGGGAGCTGTTTTTT
many 14 TRBJ1-1 NA TRBV28 CASSLEEVNTEAFF TGTGCCAGCAGTTTAGAGGAGGTGAACACTGAAGCTTTCTTT
many 16 TRBJ2-1 TRBD2 TRBV12-3/TRBV12-4 CASSPTSGVTYNEQFF TGTGCCAGCAGCCCGACTAGCGGGGTAACCTACAATGAGCAGTTCTTC
NA 12 TRBJ1-4 TRBD1 TRBV29-1 CSADRGGEKLFF TGCAGCGCGGACAGGGGAGGTGAAAAACTGTTTTTT
many 12 TRBJ2-1 NA TRBV2 CASKVRGDEQFF TGTGCCAGCAAGGTTCGTGGGGATGAGCAGTTCTTC
many 13 TRBJ1-1 NA TRBV5-1 CASSLLKNTEAFF TGCGCCAGCAGCTTGCTCAAGAACACTGAAGCTTTCTTT
NA 19 TRBJ1-1 TRBD1 TRBV11-2 CASSLALFGTGGTNTEAFF TGTGCCAGCAGCTTAGCCTTATTCGGGACAGGGGGTACGAACACTGAAGCTTTCTTT
NA 14 TRBJ1-4 NA TRBV18 CASSRGQTNEKLFF TGTGCCAGCTCACGGGGACAAACTAATGAAAAACTGTTTTTT
NA 13 TRBJ1-2 TRBD1 TRBV19 CASRQGADYGYTF TGTGCCAGCCGACAGGGGGCCGACTATGGCTACACCTTC
few 13 TRBJ2-1 TRBD2 TRBV29-1 CSVASGFNNEQFF TGCAGCGTTGCTAGCGGCTTCAACAATGAGCAGTTCTTC
many 15 TRBJ1-2 NA TRBV6-2/TRBV6-3 CASSYRRISNYGYTF TGTGCCAGCAGTTACCGGCGGATCTCTAACTATGGCTACACCTTC
many 13 TRBJ2-2 NA TRBV20-1 CSASGENTGELFF TGCAGTGCGTCCGGGGAGAACACCGGGGAGCTGTTTTTT
many 14 TRBJ1-1 NA TRBV20-1 CSARDAAKNTEAFF TGCAGTGCTAGAGATGCAGCTAAGAACACTGAAGCTTTCTTT
many 16 TRBJ1-2 NA TRBV11-2 CASSLEHLLPNYGYTF TGTGCCAGCAGCTTAGAACACCTCCTTCCTAACTATGGCTACACCTTC
few 16 TRBJ1-1 NA TRBV28 CASTRGGGMYFAEAFF TGTGCCAGCACTCGAGGGGGGGGGATGTATTTCGCTGAAGCTTTCTTT
many 15 TRBJ1-2 TRBD1 TRBV2 CASRSGQGVGYGYTF TGTGCCAGCAGGTCGGGACAGGGGGTCGGGTATGGCTACACCTTC
few 15 TRBJ1-5 NA TRBV27 CASRYAGANNQPQHF TGTGCCAGTAGATACGCCGGGGCAAACAATCAGCCCCAGCATTTT
many 14 TRBJ1-1 NA TRBV5-6 CASNWEGLSTEAFF TGTGCCAGCAACTGGGAGGGTCTGAGCACTGAAGCTTTCTTT
few 12 TRBJ2-1 NA TRBV2 CASSSTRDRVFF TGTGCCAGCAGTTCCACCCGGGACCGGGTGTTCTTC
many 16 TRBJ1-1 NA TRBV6-5 CASSYSSPTPGRGAFF TGTGCCAGCAGTTACTCGAGTCCTACCCCTGGCAGGGGAGCTTTCTTT
NA 17 TRBJ1-6 NA TRBV4-1 CASSQIVAEPIWSPLHF TGCGCCAGCAGCCAAATTGTGGCAGAGCCCATTTGGTCACCCCTCCACTTT
many 15 TRBJ2-2 NA TRBV5-1 CASSSSASNTGELFF TGCGCCAGCAGCTCGTCGGCCTCCAACACCGGGGAGCTGTTTTTT
NA 14 TRBJ1-1 TRBD1 TRBV9 CASSGGQGGTEAFF TGTGCCAGCAGCGGTGGGCAGGGGGGAACTGAAGCTTTCTTT
few 21 TRBJ2-7 TRBD2 TRBV5-4 CASSSDGRGLAGGKESYEQYF TGTGCCAGCAGCTCAGATGGGAGGGGACTAGCGGGGGGCAAAGAAAGCTACGAGCAGTACTTC
many 17 TRBJ2-1 NA TRBV6-2/TRBV6-3 CASSYSNWVGLYNEQFF TGTGCCAGCAGTTACTCGAATTGGGTCGGGCTTTACAATGAGCAGTTCTTC
NA 14 TRBJ1-5 NA TRBV24-1 CATLDRYSNQPQHF TGTGCCACCCTTGACAGATATAGCAATCAGCCCCAGCATTTT
NA 13 TRBJ1-2 TRBD1 TRBV20-1 CSAGGDRNYGYTF TGCAGTGCTGGGGGGGACAGAAACTATGGCTACACCTTC
NA 15 TRBJ1-5 TRBD1 TRBV28 CATMGSTGANQPQHF TGTGCCACCATGGGCTCGACAGGGGCGAATCAGCCCCAGCATTTT
many 12 TRBJ2-7 NA TRBV3-1 CASSPSSGEQYF TGTGCCAGCAGCCCCTCCTCGGGCGAGCAGTACTTC
many 15 TRBJ2-7 NA TRBV7-2 CASSLPGQTSYEQYF TGTGCCAGCAGCTTACCAGGTCAAACCTCCTACGAGCAGTACTTC
many 14 TRBJ2-7 NA TRBV27 CASSLAAEAYEQYF TGTGCCAGCAGTTTGGCGGCAGAAGCCTACGAGCAGTACTTC
many 13 TRBJ1-1 NA TRBV5-1 CASSLLGKTEAFF TGCGCCAGCAGCTTGCTCGGGAAGACTGAAGCTTTCTTT
NA 15 TRBJ2-3 NA TRBV7-2 CASSPLMRNTDTQYF TGTGCCAGCAGCCCCCTAATGCGGAACACAGATACGCAGTATTTT
many 13 TRBJ2-5 TRBD1 TRBV12-3/TRBV12-4 CASRLTGRETQYF TGTGCCAGCAGGTTGACAGGGCGAGAGACCCAGTACTTC
many 16 TRBJ2-7 TRBD2 TRBV7-2 CASSGPTQRGTYEQYF TGTGCCAGCAGCGGCCCGACCCAGCGGGGGACCTACGAGCAGTACTTC
many 14 TRBJ2-3 TRBD2 TRBV12-3/TRBV12-4 CASSFRGDTDTQYF TGTGCCAGCAGTTTTCGGGGGGATACAGATACGCAGTATTTT
NA 11 TRBJ1-2 NA TRBV10-3 CATSLGQGYTF TGTGCCACGTCTCTGGGGCAAGGCTACACCTTC
many 13 TRBJ1-2 NA TRBV5-8 CASSLELTYGYTF TGTGCCAGCAGCTTGGAACTGACCTATGGCTACACCTTC